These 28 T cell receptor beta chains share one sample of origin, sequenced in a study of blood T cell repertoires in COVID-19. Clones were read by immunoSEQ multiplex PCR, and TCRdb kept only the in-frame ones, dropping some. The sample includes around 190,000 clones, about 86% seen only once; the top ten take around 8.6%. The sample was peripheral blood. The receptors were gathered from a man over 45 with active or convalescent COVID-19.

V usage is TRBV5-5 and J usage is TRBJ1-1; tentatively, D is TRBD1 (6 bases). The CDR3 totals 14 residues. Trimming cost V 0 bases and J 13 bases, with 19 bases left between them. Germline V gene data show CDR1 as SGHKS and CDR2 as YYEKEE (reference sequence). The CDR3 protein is CASSLVTGQKVDFF. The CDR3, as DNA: TGTGCCAGCAGCTTGGTGACAGGCCAAAAAGTGGATTTCTTT.

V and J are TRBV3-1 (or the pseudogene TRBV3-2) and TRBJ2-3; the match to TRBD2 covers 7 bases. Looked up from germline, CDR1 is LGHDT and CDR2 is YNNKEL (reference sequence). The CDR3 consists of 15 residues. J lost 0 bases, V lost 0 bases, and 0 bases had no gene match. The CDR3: CASSQDSGSTDTQYF. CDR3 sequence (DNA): TGTGCCAGCAGCCAAGATAGCGGGAGCACAGATACGCAGTATTTT.

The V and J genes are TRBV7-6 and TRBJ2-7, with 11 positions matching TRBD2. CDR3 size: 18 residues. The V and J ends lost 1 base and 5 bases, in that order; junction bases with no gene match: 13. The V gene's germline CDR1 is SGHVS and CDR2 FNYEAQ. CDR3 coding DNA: TGTGCCAGCAGCTTAGATTTCGGGGTAGCGGGGGGGCCCCACGAGCAGTACTTC. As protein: CASSLDFGVAGGPHEQYF.

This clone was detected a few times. CDR3 sequence: CASSLTDSQFLYGYTF. CDR3 bases: TGTGCCAGTAGTTTAACTGACTCACAATTCCTGTATGGCTACACCTTC. The rearrangement joins TRBV19 to TRBJ1-2; no clear D gene. The CDR3 is 16 residues long. The germline V gene has CDR1 LNHDA and CDR2 SQIVND (reference sequence). V was cut by 5 bases and J by 5 bases, with 21 bases left in between.

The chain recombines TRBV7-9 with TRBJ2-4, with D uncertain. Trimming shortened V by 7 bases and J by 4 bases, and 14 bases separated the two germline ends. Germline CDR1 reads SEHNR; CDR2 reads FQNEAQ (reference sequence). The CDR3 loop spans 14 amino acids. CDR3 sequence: CASTDGGGKNIQYF. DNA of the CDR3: TGTGCCAGCACCGACGGCGGTGGAAAAAACATTCAGTACTTC.

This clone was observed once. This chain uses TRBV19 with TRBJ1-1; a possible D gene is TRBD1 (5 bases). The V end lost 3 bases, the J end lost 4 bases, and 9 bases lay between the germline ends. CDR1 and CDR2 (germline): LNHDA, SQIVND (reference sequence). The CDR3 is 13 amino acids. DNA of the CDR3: TGTGCCAGTAGTATTATCGGGGGCACTGAAGCTTTCTTT. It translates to CASSIIGGTEAFF.

This chain's CDR3 is CASTLTGTGGEKLFF. Here the CDR3 DNA reads TGTGCCAGCACCCTGACAGGGACGGGTGGTGAAAAACTGTTTTTT. The V call is TRBV5-7, the J call TRBJ1-4; 7 bases map to TRBD1. TRBV5-7 is designated an ORF whose function remains uncertain. The CDR3 is made up of 15 amino acids. J lost 7 bases, V lost 6 bases, and 12 bases had no gene match.

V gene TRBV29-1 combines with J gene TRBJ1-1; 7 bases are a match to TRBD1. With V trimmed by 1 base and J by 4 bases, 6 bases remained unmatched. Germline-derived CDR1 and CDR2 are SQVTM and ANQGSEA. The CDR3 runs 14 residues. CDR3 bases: TGCAGCGTTGAAGTCCAGGGGGTTATCACTGAAGCTTTCTTT. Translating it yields CSVEVQGVITEAFF. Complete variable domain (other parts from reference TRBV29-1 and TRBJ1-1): SAVISQKPSRDICQRGTSLTIQCQVDSQVTMMFWYRQQPGQSLTLIATANQGSEATYESGFVIDKFPISRPNLTFSTLTVSNMSPEDSSIYLCSVEVQGVITEAFFGQGTRLTVV.

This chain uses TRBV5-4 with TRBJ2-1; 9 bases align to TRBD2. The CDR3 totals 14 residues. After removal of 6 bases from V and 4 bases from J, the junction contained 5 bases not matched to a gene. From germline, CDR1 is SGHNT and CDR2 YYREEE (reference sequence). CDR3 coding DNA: TGTGCCAGCACCATAGCGGGGGAGTACAATGAGCAGTTCTTC. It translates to CASTIAGEYNEQFF.

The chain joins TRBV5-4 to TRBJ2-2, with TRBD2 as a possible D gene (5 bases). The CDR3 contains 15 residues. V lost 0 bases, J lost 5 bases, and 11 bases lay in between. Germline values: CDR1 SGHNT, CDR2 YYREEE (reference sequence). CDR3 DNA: TGTGCCAGCAGCTTGGGCCCGGGGTCGACCGGGGAGCTGTTTTTT. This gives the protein CASSLGPGSTGELFF. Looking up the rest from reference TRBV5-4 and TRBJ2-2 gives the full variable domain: ETGVTQSPTHLIKTRGQQVTLRCSSQSGHNTVSWYQQALGQGPQFIFQYYREEENGRGNFPPRFSGLQFPNYSSELNVNALELDDSALYLCASSLGPGSTGELFFGEGSRLTVL.

The DNA for the CDR3 is TGCGCCAGCAGCTCCGATACAGGGGGGTATGGCTACACCTTC. Translation: CASSSDTGGYGYTF. The rearrangement links TRBV5-1 to TRBJ1-2; 8 positions match TRBD1. Trimming at V came to 3 bases and at J to 5 bases, leaving 6 bases not matched to a gene. From germline, CDR1 is SGHRS and CDR2 YFSETQ. This CDR3 spans 14 amino acids.

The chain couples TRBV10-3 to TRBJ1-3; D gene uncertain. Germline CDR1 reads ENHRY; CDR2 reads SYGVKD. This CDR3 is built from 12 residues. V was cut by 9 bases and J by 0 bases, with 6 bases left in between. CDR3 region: CAIEGSGNTIYF. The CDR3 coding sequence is TGTGCCATTGAGGGCTCTGGAAACACCATATATTTT.

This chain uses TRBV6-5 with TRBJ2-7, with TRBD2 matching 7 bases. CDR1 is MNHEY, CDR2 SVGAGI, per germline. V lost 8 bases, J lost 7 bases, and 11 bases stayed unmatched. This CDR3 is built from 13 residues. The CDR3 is CASLSIVGGEQYF. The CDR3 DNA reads TGTGCCAGCTTATCCATTGTCGGGGGGGAGCAGTACTTC.

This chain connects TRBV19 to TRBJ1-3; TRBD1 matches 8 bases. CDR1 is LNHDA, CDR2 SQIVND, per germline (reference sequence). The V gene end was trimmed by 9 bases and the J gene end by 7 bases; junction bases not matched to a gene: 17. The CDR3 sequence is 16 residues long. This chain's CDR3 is CASRRPGQGALNTIYF. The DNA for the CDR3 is TGTGCCAGCCGACGTCCGGGGCAGGGGGCTCTCAACACCATATATTTT.

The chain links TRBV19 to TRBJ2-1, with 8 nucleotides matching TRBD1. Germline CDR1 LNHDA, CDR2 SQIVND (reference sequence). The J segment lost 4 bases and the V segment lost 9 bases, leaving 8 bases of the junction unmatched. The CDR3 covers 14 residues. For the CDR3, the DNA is TGTGCCAGCACCCGGGACAGGAGTTACAATGAGCAGTTCTTC. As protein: CASTRDRSYNEQFF. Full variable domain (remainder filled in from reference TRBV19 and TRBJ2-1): DGGITQSPKYLFRKEGQNVTLSCEQNLNHDAMYWYRQDPGQGLRLIYYSQIVNDFQKGDIAEGYSVSREKKESFPLTVTSAQKNPTAFYLCASTRDRSYNEQFFGPGTRLTVL.

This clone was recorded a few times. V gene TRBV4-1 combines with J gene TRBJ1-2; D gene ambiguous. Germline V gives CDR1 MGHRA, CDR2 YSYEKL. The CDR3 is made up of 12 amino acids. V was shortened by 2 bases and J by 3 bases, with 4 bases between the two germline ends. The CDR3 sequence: CASSQFDYGYTF. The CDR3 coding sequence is TGCGCCAGCAGCCAATTCGACTATGGCTACACCTTC.

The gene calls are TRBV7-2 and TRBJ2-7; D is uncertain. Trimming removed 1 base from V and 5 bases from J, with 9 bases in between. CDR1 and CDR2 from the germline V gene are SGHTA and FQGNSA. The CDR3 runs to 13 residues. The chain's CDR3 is CASSLVFENEQYF. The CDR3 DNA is TGTGCCAGCAGCTTAGTATTCGAGAACGAGCAGTACTTC. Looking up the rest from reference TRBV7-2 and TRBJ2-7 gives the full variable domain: GAGVSQSPSNKVTEKGKDVELRCDPISGHTALYWYRQSLGQGLEFLIYFQGNSAPDKSGLPSDRFSAERTGGSVSTLTIQRTQQEDSAVYLCASSLVFENEQYFGPGTRLTVT.

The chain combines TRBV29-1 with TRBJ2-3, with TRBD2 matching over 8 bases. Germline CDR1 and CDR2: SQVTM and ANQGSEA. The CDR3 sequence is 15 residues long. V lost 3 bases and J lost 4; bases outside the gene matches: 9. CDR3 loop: CSVDSGAGVADTQYF. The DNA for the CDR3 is TGCAGCGTTGATTCCGGAGCGGGAGTGGCAGATACGCAGTATTTT.

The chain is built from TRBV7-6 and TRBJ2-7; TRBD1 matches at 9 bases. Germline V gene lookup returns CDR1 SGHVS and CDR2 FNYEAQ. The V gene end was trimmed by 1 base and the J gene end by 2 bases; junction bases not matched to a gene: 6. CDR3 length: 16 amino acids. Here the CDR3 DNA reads TGTGCCAGCAGCTTAGATCCGGGACAGGGACCCTACGAGCAGTACTTC. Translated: CASSLDPGQGPYEQYF.

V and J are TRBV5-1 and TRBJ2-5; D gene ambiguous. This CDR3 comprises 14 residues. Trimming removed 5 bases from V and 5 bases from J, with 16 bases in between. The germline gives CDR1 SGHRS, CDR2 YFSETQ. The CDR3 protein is CASRSGRLWETQYF. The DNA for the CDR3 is TGCGCCAGCAGATCAGGCCGATTGTGGGAGACCCAGTACTTC.

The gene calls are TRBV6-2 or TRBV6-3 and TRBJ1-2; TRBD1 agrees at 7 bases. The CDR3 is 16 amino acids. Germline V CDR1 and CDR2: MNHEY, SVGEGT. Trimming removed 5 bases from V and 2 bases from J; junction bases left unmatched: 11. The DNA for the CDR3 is TGTGCCAGCAGTCGCCCGACCGGGACAGTGAACTATGGCTACACCTTC. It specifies CASSRPTGTVNYGYTF.

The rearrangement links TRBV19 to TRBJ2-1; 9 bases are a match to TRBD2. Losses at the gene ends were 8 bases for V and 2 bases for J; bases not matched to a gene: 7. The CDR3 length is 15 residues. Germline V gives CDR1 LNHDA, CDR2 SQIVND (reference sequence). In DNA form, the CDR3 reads TGTGCCAGTTCGAGGGAGCGGGGGGCCTACAATGAGCAGTTCTTC. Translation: CASSRERGAYNEQFF.

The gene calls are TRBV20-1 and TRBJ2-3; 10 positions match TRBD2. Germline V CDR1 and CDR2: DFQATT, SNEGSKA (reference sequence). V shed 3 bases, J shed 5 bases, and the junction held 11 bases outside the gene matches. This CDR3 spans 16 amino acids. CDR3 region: CSASRPAGGYVDTQYF. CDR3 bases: TGCAGTGCTAGTCGACCAGCGGGGGGGTACGTAGATACGCAGTATTTT.

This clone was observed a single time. In DNA, the CDR3 is TGTGCCAGCAGTTCTCAGGGGAAAGCCAAAAACATTCAGTACTTC. It translates to CASSSQGKAKNIQYF. The chain is built from TRBV6-5 and TRBJ2-4; maybe TRBD1 (6 bases). CDR1 MNHEY and CDR2 SVGAGI come from the germline V gene. The CDR3 runs 15 residues. The ends were cut back, 4 bases at V and 0 bases at J, with 10 bases in the middle.

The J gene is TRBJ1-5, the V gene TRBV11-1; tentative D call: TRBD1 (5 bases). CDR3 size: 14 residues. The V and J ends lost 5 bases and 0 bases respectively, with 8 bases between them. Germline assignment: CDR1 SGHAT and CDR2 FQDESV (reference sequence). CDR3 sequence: CASSLTGSNQPQHF. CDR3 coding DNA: TGTGCCAGCAGCCTAACAGGTAGCAATCAGCCCCAGCATTTT.

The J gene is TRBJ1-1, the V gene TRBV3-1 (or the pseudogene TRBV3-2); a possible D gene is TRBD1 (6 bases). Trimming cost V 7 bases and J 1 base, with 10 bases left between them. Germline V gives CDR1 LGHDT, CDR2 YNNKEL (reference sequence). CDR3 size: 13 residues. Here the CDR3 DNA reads TGTGCCAGCACCCCAGGGGAGAACACTGAAGCTTTCTTT. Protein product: CASTPGENTEAFF.

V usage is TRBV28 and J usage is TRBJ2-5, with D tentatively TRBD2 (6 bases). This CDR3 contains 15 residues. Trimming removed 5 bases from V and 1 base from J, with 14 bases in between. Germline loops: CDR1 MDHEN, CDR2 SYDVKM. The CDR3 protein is CASSKPGLLQETQYF. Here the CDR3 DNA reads TGTGCCAGCAGTAAGCCGGGACTCCTCCAAGAGACCCAGTACTTC.

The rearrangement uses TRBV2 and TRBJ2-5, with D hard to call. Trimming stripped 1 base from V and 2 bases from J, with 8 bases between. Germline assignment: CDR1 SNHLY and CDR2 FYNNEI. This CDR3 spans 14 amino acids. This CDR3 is CASSEGLVQETQYF. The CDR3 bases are TGTGCCAGCAGTGAAGGTCTCGTGCAAGAGACCCAGTACTTC.